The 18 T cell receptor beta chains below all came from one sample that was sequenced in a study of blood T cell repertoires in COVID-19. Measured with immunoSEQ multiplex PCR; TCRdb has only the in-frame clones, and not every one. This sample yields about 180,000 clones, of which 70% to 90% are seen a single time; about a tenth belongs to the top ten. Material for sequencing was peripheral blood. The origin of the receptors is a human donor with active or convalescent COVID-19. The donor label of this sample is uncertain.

The CDR3: CASSFLAGTGIGELFF. The CDR3 DNA is TGTGCCAGCAGCTTCCTCGCCGGGACAGGTATCGGGGAGCTGTTTTTT. The J gene is TRBJ2-2, the V gene TRBV7-2; TRBD1 agrees at 8 bases. Germline V gives CDR1 SGHTA, CDR2 FQGNSA. V was pared by 3 bases and J by 7 bases, with 10 bases of the junction left unmatched. This CDR3 spans 16 amino acids.

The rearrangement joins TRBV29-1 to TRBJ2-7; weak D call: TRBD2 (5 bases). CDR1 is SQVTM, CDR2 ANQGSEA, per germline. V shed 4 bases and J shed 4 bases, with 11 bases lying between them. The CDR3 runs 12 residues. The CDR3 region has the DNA TGCAGCGTTGCAACCACGGGATACGAGCAGTACTTC. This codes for CSVATTGYEQYF.

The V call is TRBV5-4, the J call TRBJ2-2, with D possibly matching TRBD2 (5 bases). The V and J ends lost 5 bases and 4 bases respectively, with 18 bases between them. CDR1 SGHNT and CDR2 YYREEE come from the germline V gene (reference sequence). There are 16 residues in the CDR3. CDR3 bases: TGTGCCAGCAGTTCTACACTAGGTCATAGCACCGGGGAGCTGTTTTTT. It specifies CASSSTLGHSTGELFF.

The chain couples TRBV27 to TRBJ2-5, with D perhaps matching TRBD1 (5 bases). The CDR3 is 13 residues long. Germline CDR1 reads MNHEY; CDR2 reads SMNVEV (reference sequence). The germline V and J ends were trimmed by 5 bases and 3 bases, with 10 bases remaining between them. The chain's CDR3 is CASSRAREETQYF. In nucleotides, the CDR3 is TGTGCCAGCAGTCGCGCCAGGGAAGAGACCCAGTACTTC.

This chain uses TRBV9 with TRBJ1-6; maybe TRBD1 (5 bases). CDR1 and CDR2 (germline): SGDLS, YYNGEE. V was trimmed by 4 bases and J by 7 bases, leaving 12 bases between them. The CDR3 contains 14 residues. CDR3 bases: TGTGCCAGCAGCCAGGGCAGGACGAATTCACCCCTCCACTTT. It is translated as CASSQGRTNSPLHF.

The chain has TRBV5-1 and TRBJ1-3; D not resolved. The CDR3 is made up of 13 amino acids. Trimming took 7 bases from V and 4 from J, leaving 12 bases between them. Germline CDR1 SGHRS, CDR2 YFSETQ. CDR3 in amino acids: CASRRLEGNTIYF. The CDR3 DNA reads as TGCGCCAGCCGACGACTGGAGGGAAACACCATATATTTT.

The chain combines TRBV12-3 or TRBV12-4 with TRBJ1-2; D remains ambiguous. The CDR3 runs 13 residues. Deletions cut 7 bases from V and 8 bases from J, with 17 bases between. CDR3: CASTLSVGHGYTF. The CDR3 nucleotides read TGTGCCAGCACCCTCTCGGTTGGGCACGGCTACACCTTC.

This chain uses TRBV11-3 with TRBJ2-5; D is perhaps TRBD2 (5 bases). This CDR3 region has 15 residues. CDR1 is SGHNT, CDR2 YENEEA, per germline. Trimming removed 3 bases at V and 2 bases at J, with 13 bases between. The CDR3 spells CASSLDGRAQETQYF. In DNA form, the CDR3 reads TGTGCCAGCAGCTTGGATGGGCGGGCTCAAGAGACCCAGTACTTC.

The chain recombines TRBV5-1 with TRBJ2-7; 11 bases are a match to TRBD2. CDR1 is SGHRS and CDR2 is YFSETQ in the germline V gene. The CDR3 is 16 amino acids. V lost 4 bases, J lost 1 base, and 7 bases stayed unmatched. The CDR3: CASSPGGTSGSYEQYF. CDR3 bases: TGCGCCAGCAGCCCGGGGGGGACTAGCGGTTCCTACGAGCAGTACTTC.

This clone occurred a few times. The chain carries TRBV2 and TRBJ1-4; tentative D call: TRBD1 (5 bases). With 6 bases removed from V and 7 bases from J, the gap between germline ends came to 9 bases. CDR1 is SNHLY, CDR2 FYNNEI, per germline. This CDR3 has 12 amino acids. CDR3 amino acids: CASRDISEKLFF. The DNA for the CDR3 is TGTGCCAGCAGGGACATTTCTGAAAAACTGTTTTTT.

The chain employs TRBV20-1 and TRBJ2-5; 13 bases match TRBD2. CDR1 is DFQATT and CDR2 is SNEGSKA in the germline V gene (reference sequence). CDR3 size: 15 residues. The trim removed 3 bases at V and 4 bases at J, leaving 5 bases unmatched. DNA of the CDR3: TGCAGTGCTAGTCTGACTAGCGGGGGGCGAGAGACCCAGTACTTC. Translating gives CSASLTSGGRETQYF.

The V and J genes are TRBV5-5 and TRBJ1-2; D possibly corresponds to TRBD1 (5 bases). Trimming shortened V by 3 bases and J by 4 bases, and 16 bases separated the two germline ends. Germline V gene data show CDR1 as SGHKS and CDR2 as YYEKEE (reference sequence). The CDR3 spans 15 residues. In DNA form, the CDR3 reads TGTGCCAGCAGCTGGGGAGGGGTAGGAGGCTATGGCTACACCTTC. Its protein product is CASSWGGVGGYGYTF.

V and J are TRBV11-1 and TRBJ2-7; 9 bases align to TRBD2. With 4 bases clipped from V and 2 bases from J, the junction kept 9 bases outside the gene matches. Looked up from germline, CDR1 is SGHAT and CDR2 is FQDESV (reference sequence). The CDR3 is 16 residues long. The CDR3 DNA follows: TGTGCCAGCAGCTCGGGCCCAGCGGGAGGACCCTACGAGCAGTACTTC. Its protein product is CASSSGPAGGPYEQYF.

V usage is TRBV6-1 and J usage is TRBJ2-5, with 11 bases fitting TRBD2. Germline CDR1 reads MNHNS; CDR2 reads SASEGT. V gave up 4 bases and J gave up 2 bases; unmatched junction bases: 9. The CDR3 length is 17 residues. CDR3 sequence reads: CASSVRTSGRIQETQYF. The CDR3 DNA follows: TGTGCCAGCAGTGTAAGGACTAGCGGGCGCATTCAAGAGACCCAGTACTTC.

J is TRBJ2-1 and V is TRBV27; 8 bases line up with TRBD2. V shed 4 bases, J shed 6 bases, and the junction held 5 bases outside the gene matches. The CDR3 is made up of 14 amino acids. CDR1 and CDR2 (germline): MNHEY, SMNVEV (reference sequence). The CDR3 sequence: CASSSGGAFNEQFF. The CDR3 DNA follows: TGTGCCAGCAGTTCCGGGGGGGCTTTCAATGAGCAGTTCTTC.

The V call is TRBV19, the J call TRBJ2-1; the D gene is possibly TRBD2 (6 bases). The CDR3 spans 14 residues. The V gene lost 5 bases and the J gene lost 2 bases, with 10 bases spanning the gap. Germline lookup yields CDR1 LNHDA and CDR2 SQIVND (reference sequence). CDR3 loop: CASSPRLAYNEQFF. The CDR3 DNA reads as TGTGCCAGTAGTCCCCGACTAGCCTACAATGAGCAGTTCTTC. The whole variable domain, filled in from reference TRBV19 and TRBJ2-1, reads DGGITQSPKYLFRKEGQNVTLSCEQNLNHDAMYWYRQDPGQGLRLIYYSQIVNDFQKGDIAEGYSVSREKKESFPLTVTSAQKNPTAFYLCASSPRLAYNEQFFGPGTRLTVL.

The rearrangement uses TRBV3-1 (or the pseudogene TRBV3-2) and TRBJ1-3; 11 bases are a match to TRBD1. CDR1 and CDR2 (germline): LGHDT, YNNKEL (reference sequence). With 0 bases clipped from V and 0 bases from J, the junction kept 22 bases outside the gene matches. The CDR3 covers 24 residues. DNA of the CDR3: TGTGCCAGCAGCCAAGATGGGACCATGGGTTGTGGGACAGGGGGAAACTACTCTGGAAACACCATATATTTT. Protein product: CASSQDGTMGCGTGGNYSGNTIYF.

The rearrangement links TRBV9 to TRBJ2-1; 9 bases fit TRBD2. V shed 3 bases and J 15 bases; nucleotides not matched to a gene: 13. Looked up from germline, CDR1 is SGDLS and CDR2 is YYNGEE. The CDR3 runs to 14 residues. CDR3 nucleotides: TGTGCCAGCAGCGGAAGTAGCGGGGGCGCCGGTCCGTTCTTC. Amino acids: CASSGSSGGAGPFF.